This entry is about one TCR beta chain. Its matching antigen is unknown. The data belong to a study of PD-1 blockade in classical Hodgkin lymphoma. Study-wide findings and caveats: Relapsed/refractory patients reportedly had lower baseline diversity than newly diagnosed patients.

The time point was: cycle 4 day 1 (C4D1), after 5 to 7 weeks of nivolumab. Following autologous stem cell transplantation, relapse occurred in every patient, and exposure to brentuximab vedotin varied. The CDR3 totals 14 residues. Germline V gene lookup returns CDR1 WNHNN and CDR2 SYGVQD (reference sequence). With 6 bases removed from V and 0 bases from J, the gap between germline ends came to 6 bases. TCRdb keeps only in-frame clones here, not all; method: immunoSEQ multiplex PCR. The repertoire holds 100,000 or so clones, with about nine tenths as singletons. The starting material was peripheral blood mononuclear cells (PBMCs), obtained before the fourth cycle of nivolumab. This chain uses TRBV10-1 with TRBJ2-6; D is undetermined. The TCR originated in a human donor with classical Hodgkin lymphoma. This CDR3 reads CASRMSSGANVLTF. The CDR3 DNA reads as TGCGCCAGCAGGATGAGCTCTGGGGCCAACGTCCTGACTTTC.